Listed below are T cell receptor beta chains from one sample, sequenced in a study of Graves' ophthalmopathy and Graves' hyperthyroidism. TCRdb reanalysed the multiplex PCR reads using MiXCR and keeps one entry per CDR3 protein. Here the sample spans around 1,200,000 distinct CDR3 sequences, about two fifths being singletons. Input material: peripheral blood or thyroid tissue (not recorded which). The receptors originated from an adult man with Graves' hyperthyroidism. Each CDR3 is given with its conserved first and last residue. The D gene is left open where the match is weak. Clone size, where shown, is once, few, many, or a class for clones that have expanded.

TRBJ1-4	TRBD1	15	many	TRBV12-3/TRBV12-4	CASSLGGASPEKLFF	TGTGCCAGCTCCTTAGGGGGCGCGTCCCCTGAAAAACTGTTTTTT
TRBJ1-1	.	16	few	TRBV7-9	CASSKDGPITDTEAFF	TGTGCCAGCTCAAAGGATGGGCCAATCACGGACACTGAAGCTTTCTTT
TRBJ2-7	.	15	many	TRBV11-2	CASSRRAPRQGEQYF	TGTGCCAGCAGCCGTCGGGCGCCTCGCCAGGGAGAGCAGTACTTC
TRBJ1-1	TRBD1	11	.	TRBV30	CAWQGADEAFF	TGTGCCTGGCAGGGGGCGGATGAAGCTTTCTTT
TRBJ1-1	.	14	many	TRBV7-9	CASSYPLRGPEAFF	TGTGCCAGCAGCTACCCCCTCAGGGGACCTGAAGCTTTCTTT
TRBJ2-7	TRBD2	14	few	TRBV3-1	CASSHAGVDYEQYF	TGTGCCAGCAGCCATGCGGGGGTCGACTACGAGCAGTACTTC
TRBJ2-5	.	13	.	TRBV10-3	CAISRKQGETQYF	TGTGCCATCAGCAGGAAACAGGGAGAGACCCAGTACTTC
TRBJ2-7	TRBD2	17	.	TRBV10-2	CASSAGLAGGKTYEQYF	TGCGCCAGCAGTGCCGGACTAGCGGGAGGCAAGACCTACGAGCAGTACTTC
TRBJ1-5	TRBD1	15	.	TRBV20-1	CSARGGQGSGQPQHF	TGCAGTGCTAGGGGGGGACAGGGGTCGGGTCAGCCCCAGCATTTT
TRBJ2-7	TRBD2	15	.	TRBV7-2	CASSGASGAPYEQYF	TGTGCCAGCAGCGGAGCTAGCGGGGCACCCTACGAGCAGTACTTC
TRBJ2-7	TRBD1	15	.	TRBV7-3	CASSPGTGVPYEQYF	TGTGCCAGCAGCCCCGGGACAGGGGTCCCCTACGAGCAGTACTTC
TRBJ1-1	TRBD1	14	.	TRBV10-3	CAATSDRLNTEAFF	TGTGCCGCCACCTCGGACAGGCTGAACACTGAAGCTTTCTTT
TRBJ2-7	.	15	many	TRBV13	CASSFRVLQTTEQYF	TGTGCCAGCAGCTTCCGAGTCCTCCAGACTACCGAGCAGTACTTC
TRBJ2-5	TRBD1	14	many	TRBV7-2	CASSKGTGGETQYF	TGTGCCAGCAGCAAAGGGACAGGGGGGGAGACCCAGTACTTC
TRBJ2-7	.	12	.	TRBV28	CASSPHGSGVYF	TGTGCCAGCAGTCCCCACGGGTCAGGGGTGTACTTC
TRBJ1-6	.	15	many	TRBV4-3	CASSQEDRRGSPLHF	TGCGCCAGCAGCCAAGAGGACAGAAGGGGGTCACCCCTCCACTTT
TRBJ2-7	.	14	many	TRBV11-2	CASSLVAAQGEQYF	TGTGCCAGCAGCTTAGTAGCTGCACAGGGCGAGCAGTACTTC
TRBJ2-5	TRBD1	15	.	TRBV5-1	CASSLAKGAPGTQYF	TGCGCCAGCAGCTTGGCCAAGGGGGCTCCAGGGACCCAGTACTTC
TRBJ2-5	.	14	few	TRBV5-4	CASKGALGQETQYF	TGTGCCAGCAAAGGGGCCCTCGGCCAAGAGACCCAGTACTTC
TRBJ1-2	.	13	.	TRBV12-3/TRBV12-4	CASSFEGIYGDTF	TGTGCCAGCAGTTTTGAGGGGATCTATGGCGACACCTTC
TRBJ2-7	TRBD2	15	.	TRBV5-6	CATFLAGGPENEQYF	TGTGCCACTTTTCTAGCGGGGGGGCCTGAGAACGAGCAGTACTTC
TRBJ1-1	.	14	.	TRBV5-1	CASSHPDVGAEAFF	TGTGCCAGCAGTCACCCGGATGTGGGCGCTGAAGCTTTCTTT
TRBJ2-5	TRBD2	15	.	TRBV7-3	CASSSTAGTNKILYF	TGTGCCAGCAGCTCAACAGCCGGGACTAACAAGATTCTGTACTTC
TRBJ2-7	TRBD2	15	.	TRBV6-5	CASHNPREGSYEQYF	TGTGCCAGCCACAACCCCCGGGAGGGGTCCTACGAGCAGTACTTC
TRBJ2-5	TRBD1	14	many	TRBV12-3/TRBV12-4	CASSRQGTQETQYF	TGTGCCAGCAGCCGACAGGGGACGCAAGAGACCCAGTACTTC
TRBJ1-6	TRBD1	17	many	TRBV7-2	CASSLPGQGAFGSPLHF	TGTGCCAGCAGTTTACCGGGACAGGGGGCTTTTGGGTCACCCCTCCACTTT
TRBJ2-7	.	14	.	TRBV13	CASTYSRAVYEQYF	TGTGCCAGCACCTATTCCAGGGCGGTATACGAGCAGTACTTC
TRBJ2-5	.	17	few	TRBV7-9	CASKPWGRVGTQETQYF	TGTGCCAGCAAGCCCTGGGGTCGTGTAGGTACTCAAGAGACCCAGTACTTC
TRBJ2-7	.	14	many	TRBV10-3	CAISEGASSYEQYF	TGTGCCATCAGTGAGGGTGCGAGCTCCTACGAGCAGTACTTC
TRBJ2-7	TRBD1	18	.	TRBV7-9	CASSLEVARGQRTYEQYF	TGTGCCAGCAGCTTAGAGGTCGCACGGGGACAGAGAACTTACGAGCAGTACTTC
TRBJ2-6	.	14	many	TRBV7-2	CASTPMEGANVLTF	TGTGCCAGCACCCCGATGGAGGGGGCCAACGTCCTGACTTTC
TRBJ2-7	.	13	.	TRBV20-1	CSARTGLEYEQYF	TGCAGTGCTAGAACCGGGCTGGAGTACGAGCAGTACTTC
TRBJ1-4	.	13	.	TRBV7-9	CASSHRADEKLFF	TGTGCCAGCAGCCATAGGGCGGATGAAAAACTGTTTTTT
TRBJ1-2	.	13	.	TRBV20-1	CSEAVGRDYGYTF	TGCAGTGAAGCTGTAGGCAGGGACTATGGCTACACCTTC
TRBJ1-6	.	17	.	TRBV27	CASSPLQTKSYNSPLHF	TGTGCCAGCAGTCCCTTACAGACAAAGTCCTATAATTCACCCCTCCACTTT
TRBJ2-7	.	14	few	TRBV20-1	CSARDILALYEQYF	TGCAGTGCTAGAGACATACTAGCTCTCTACGAGCAGTACTTC
TRBJ2-7	TRBD1	16	.	TRBV7-2	CASSLVRGQGSYEQYF	TGTGCCAGCAGCTTAGTTCGGGGACAGGGGTCCTACGAGCAGTACTTC
TRBJ1-2	.	13	many	TRBV10-2	CASSEGRNYGYTF	TGCGCCAGCAGTGAGGGCCGCAACTATGGCTACACCTTC
TRBJ2-2	TRBD1	13	.	TRBV20-1	CSALPGGPGELFF	TGCAGTGCGTTGCCAGGGGGCCCCGGGGAGCTGTTTTTT
TRBJ2-1	.	16	once	TRBV29-1	CSVGIRSVEGIGEQFF	TGCAGCGTCGGGATTCGTAGCGTCGAGGGAATAGGTGAGCAGTTCTTC
TRBJ2-7	.	15	.	TRBV12-3/TRBV12-4	CASSRGRESSYEQYF	TGTGCCAGCAGTCGGGGACGAGAGAGCTCCTACGAGCAGTACTTC
TRBJ1-6	.	17	many	TRBV5-1	CASSLAEGALYNSPLHF	TGCGCCAGCAGCTTGGCCGAAGGGGCCCTCTATAATTCACCCCTCCACTTT
TRBJ1-2	TRBD1	12	many	TRBV20-1	CSAGQGIYGYTF	TGCAGTGCGGGACAGGGGATCTATGGCTACACCTTC
TRBJ1-3	TRBD1	16	few	TRBV7-2	CASSSTGTGRGNTIYF	TGTGCCAGCAGCTCCACCGGGACAGGGCGCGGAAACACCATATATTTT
TRBJ2-7	.	14	.	TRBV7-2	CTSSLEGRAYEQYF	TGTACCAGCAGCTTAGAGGGCCGAGCCTACGAGCAGTACTTC
TRBJ2-7	TRBD1	14	many	TRBV10-3	CAISADRDLYEQYF	TGTGCCATCAGTGCAGACAGGGACCTCTACGAGCAGTACTTC
TRBJ1-6	.	13	few	TRBV7-6	CASSLSGESPLHF	TGTGCCAGCAGCTTAAGTGGGGAATCACCCCTCCACTTT